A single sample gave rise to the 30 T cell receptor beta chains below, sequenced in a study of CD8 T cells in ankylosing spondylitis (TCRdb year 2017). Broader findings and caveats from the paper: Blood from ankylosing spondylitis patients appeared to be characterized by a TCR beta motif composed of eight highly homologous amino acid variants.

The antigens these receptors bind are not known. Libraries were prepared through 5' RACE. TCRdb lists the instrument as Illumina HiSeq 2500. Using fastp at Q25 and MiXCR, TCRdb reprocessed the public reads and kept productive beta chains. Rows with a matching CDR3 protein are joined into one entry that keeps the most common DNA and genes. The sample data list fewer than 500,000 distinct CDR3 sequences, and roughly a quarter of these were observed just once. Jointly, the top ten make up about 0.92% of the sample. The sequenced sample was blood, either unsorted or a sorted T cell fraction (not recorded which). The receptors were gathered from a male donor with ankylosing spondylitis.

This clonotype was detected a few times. The CDR3 spells CSVEGSGHYEQYF. CDR3 sequence (DNA): TGCAGCGTTGAGGGATCAGGACACTACGAGCAGTACTTC. This chain joins TRBV29-1 and TRBJ2-7, with a possible D match to TRBD1 (5 bases). Trimming removed 3 bases from V and 3 bases from J, with 12 bases in between. The CDR3 is 13 amino acids. In germline, CDR1 is SQVTM, CDR2 ANQGSEA.

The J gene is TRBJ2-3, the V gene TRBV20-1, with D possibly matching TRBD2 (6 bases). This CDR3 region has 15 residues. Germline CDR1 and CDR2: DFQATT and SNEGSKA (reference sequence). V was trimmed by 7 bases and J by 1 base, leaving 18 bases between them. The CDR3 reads CSGMGGSGGTDTQYF. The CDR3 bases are TGCAGTGGAATGGGAGGCTCGGGGGGCACAGATACGCAGTATTTT.

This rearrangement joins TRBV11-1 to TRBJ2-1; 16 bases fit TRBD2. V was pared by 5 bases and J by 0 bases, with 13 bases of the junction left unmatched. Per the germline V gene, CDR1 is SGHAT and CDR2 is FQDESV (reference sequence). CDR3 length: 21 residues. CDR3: CASSPQGGTSGRAISYNEQFF. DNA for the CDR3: TGTGCCAGCAGCCCCCAGGGGGGGACTAGCGGGAGGGCCATCTCCTACAATGAGCAGTTCTTC.

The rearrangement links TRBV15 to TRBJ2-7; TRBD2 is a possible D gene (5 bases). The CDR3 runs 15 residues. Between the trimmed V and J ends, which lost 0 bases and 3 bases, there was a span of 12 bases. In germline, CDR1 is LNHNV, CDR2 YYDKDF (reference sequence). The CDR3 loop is CATSRDLGENYEQYF. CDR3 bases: TGTGCCACCAGCAGAGATCTCGGGGAGAACTACGAGCAGTACTTC.

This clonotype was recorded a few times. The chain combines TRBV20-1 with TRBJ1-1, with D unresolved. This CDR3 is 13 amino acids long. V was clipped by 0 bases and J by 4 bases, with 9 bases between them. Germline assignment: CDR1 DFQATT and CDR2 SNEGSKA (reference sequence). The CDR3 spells CSARDGLGTEAFF. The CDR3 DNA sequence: TGCAGTGCTAGAGATGGGCTGGGCACTGAAGCTTTCTTT.

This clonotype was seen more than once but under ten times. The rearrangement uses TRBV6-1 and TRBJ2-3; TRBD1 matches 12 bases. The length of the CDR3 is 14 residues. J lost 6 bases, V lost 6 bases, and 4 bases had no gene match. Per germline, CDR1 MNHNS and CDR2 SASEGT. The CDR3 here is CASRAGQGADTQYF. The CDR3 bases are TGTGCCAGCAGAGCGGGACAGGGGGCTGATACGCAGTATTTT.

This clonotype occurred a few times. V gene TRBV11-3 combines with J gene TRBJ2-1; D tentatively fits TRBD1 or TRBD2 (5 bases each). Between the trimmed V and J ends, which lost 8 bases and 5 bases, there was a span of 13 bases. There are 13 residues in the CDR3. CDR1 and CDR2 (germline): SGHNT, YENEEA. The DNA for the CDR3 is TGTGCCAGCTCCGGGGCAGAGCACAATGAGCAGTTCTTC. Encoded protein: CASSGAEHNEQFF.

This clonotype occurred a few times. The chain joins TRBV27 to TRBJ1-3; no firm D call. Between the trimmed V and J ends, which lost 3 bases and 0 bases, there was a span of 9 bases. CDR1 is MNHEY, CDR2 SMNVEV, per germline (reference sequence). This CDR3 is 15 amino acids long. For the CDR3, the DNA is TGTGCCAGCAGTTTTTCGGGTCGCTCTGGAAACACCATATATTTT. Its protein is CASSFSGRSGNTIYF.

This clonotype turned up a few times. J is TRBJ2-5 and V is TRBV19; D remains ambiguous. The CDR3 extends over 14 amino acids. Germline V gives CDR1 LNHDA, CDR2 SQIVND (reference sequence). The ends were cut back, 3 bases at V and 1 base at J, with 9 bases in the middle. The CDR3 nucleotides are TGTGCCAGTAGTATTAGGGTGCTCCAAGAGACCCAGTACTTC. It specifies CASSIRVLQETQYF. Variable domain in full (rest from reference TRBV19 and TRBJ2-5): DGGITQSPKYLFRKEGQNVTLSCEQNLNHDAMYWYRQDPGQGLRLIYYSQIVNDFQKGDIAEGYSVSREKKESFPLTVTSAQKNPTAFYLCASSIRVLQETQYFGPGTRLLVL.

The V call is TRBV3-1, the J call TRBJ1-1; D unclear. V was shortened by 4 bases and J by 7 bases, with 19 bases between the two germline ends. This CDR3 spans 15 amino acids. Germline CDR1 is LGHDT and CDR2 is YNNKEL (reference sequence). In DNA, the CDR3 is TGTGCCAGCAGCCCCCTTTTTCTGGAGGGAGGTGAAGCTTTCTTT. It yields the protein CASSPLFLEGGEAFF. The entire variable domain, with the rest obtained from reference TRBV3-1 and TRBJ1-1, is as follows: DTAVSQTPKYLVTQMGNDKSIKCEQNLGHDTMYWYKQDSKKFLKIMFSYNNKELIINETVPNRFSPKSPDKAHLNLHINSLELGDSAVYFCASSPLFLEGGEAFFGQGTRLTVV.

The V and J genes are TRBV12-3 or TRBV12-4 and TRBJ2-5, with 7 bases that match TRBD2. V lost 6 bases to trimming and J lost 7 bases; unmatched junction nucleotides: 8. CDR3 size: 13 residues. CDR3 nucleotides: TGTGCCAGCAGCCTGGGTGGGGAGGGGACCCAGTACTTC. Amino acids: CASSLGGEGTQYF.

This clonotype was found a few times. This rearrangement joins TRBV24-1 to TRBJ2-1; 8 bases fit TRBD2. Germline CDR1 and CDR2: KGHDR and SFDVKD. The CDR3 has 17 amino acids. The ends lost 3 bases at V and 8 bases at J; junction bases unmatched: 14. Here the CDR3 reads CATSDRGGRGLFYEQFF. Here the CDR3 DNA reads TGTGCCACCAGTGATCGGGGGGGGAGAGGGCTTTTTTATGAGCAGTTCTTC.

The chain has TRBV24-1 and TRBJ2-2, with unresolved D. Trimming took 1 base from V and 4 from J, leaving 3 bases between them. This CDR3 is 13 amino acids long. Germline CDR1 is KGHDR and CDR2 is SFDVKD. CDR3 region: CATSDFVTGELFF. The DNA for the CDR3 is TGTGCCACCAGTGATTTCGTCACCGGGGAGCTGTTTTTT.

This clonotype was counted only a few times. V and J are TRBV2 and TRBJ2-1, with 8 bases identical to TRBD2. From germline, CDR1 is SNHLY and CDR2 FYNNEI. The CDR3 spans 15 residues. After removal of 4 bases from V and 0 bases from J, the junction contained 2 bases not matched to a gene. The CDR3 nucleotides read TGTGCCAGCAGTGGGCTAGCGGGCTCCTACAATGAGCAGTTCTTC. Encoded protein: CASSGLAGSYNEQFF.

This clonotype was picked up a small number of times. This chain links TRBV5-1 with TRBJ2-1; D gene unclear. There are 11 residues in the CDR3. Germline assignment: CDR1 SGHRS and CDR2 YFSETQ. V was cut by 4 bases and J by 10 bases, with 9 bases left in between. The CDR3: CASSREEEQFF. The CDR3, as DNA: TGCGCCAGCAGCCGCGAAGAGGAGCAGTTCTTC. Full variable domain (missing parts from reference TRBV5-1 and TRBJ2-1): KAGVTQTPRYLIKTRGQQVTLSCSPISGHRSVSWYQQTPGQGLQFLFEYFSETQRNKGNFPGRFSGRQFSNSRSEMNVSTLELGDSALYLCASSREEEQFFGPGTRLTVL.

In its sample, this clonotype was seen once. The CDR3 is CSARDLLAGSTDTQYF. The CDR3 nucleotides are TGCAGTGCTAGAGATCTACTAGCGGGGAGCACAGATACGCAGTATTTT. This chain connects TRBV20-1 to TRBJ2-3, with 10 nucleotides matching TRBD2. Germline values: CDR1 DFQATT, CDR2 SNEGSKA (reference sequence). The V segment lost 0 bases and the J segment 0 bases; nucleotides outside the gene matches: 3. This CDR3 has 16 residues.

CDR3 in amino acids: CASSILQGSEQYV. CDR3 nucleotide sequence: TGTGCCAGCAGCATTTTACAGGGATCCGAGCAGTACGTC. V and J are TRBV11-2 and TRBJ2-7; possible D gene TRBD1, 6 bases. Per the germline V gene, CDR1 is SGHAT and CDR2 is FQNNGV. Trimming took 5 bases from V and 6 from J, leaving 14 bases between them. The CDR3 length is 13 residues.

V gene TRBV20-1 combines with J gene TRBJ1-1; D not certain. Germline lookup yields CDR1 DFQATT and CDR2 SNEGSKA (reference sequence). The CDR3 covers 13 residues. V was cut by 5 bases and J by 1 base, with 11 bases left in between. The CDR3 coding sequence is TGCAGTGCTTGGCCCCCGGAGAACACTGAAGCTTTCTTT. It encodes CSAWPPENTEAFF.

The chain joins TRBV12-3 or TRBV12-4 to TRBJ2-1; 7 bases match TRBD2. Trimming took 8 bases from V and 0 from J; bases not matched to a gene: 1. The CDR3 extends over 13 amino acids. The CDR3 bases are TGTGCCAGCCAGCGGGGCTCCTACAATGAGCAGTTCTTC. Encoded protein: CASQRGSYNEQFF.

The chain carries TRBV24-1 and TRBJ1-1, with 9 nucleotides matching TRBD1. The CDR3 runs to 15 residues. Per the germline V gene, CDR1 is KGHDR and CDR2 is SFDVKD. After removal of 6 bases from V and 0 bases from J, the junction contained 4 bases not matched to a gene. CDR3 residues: CATSKTGGLNTEAFF. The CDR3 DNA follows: TGTGCCACCAGTAAGACAGGGGGTTTGAACACTGAAGCTTTCTTT.

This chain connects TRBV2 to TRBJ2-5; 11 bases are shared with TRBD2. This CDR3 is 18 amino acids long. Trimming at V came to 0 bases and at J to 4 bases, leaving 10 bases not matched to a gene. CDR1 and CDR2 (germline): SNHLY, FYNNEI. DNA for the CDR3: TGTGCCAGCAGTGAAGCTTTTACTAGCGGGAGAGGAGGAGAGACCCAGTACTTC. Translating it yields CASSEAFTSGRGGETQYF. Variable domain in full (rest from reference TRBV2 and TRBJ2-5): EPEVTQTPSHQVTQMGQEVILRCVPISNHLYFYWYRQILGQKVEFLVSFYNNEISEKSEIFDDQFSVERPDGSNFTLKIRSTKLEDSAMYFCASSEAFTSGRGGETQYFGPGTRLLVL.

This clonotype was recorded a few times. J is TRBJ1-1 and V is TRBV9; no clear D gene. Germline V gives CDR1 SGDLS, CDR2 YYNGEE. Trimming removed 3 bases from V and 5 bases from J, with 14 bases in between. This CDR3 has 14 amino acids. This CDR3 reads CASSANVGRTEAFF. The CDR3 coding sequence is TGTGCCAGCAGCGCAAACGTTGGACGGACTGAAGCTTTCTTT.

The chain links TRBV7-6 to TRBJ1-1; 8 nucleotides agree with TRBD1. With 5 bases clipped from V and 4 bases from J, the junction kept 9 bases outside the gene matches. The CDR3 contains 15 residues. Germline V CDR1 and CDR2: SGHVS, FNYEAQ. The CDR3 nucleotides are TGTGCCAGCAGCGCAACGACAGGGGTGGTCACTGAAGCTTTCTTT. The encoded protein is CASSATTGVVTEAFF.

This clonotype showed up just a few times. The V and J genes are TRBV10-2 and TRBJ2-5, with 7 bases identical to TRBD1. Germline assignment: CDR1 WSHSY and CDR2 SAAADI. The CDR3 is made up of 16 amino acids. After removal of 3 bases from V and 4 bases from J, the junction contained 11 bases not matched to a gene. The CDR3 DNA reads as TGCGCCAGCAGTGACCCGTCCGACAGGGATAGAGAGACCCAGTACTTC. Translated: CASSDPSDRDRETQYF.

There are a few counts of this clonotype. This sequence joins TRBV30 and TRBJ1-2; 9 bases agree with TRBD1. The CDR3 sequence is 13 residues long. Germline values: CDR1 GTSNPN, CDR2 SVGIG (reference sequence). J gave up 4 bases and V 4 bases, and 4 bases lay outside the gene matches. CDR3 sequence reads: CAWNWGQGYGYTF. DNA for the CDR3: TGTGCCTGGAACTGGGGACAGGGCTATGGCTACACCTTC.

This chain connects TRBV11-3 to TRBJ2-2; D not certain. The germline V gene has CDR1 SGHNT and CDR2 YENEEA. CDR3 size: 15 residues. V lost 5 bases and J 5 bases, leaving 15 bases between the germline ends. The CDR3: CASSPPFGDTGELFF. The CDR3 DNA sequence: TGTGCCAGCAGCCCCCCATTTGGAGATACCGGGGAGCTGTTTTTT. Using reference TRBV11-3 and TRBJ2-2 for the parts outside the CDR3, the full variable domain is EAGVVQSPRYKIIEKKQPVAFWCNPISGHNTLYWYLQNLGQGPELLIRYENEEAVDDSQLPKDRFSAERLKGVDSTLKIQPAELGDSAVYLCASSPPFGDTGELFFGEGSRLTVL.

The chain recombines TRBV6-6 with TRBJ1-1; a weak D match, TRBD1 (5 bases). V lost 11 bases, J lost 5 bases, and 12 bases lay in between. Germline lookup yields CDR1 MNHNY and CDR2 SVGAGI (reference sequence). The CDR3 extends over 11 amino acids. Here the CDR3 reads CALTRGTEAFF. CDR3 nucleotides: TGTGCCCTCACGAGGGGAACTGAAGCTTTCTTT.

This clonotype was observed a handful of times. The CDR3 nucleotides are TGCAGCGTTCAACTAGCGGGAGGGCCCTACAATGAGCAGTTCTTC. Translated, it gives CSVQLAGGPYNEQFF. J is TRBJ2-1 and V is TRBV29-1, with 13 positions matching TRBD2. Germline CDR1 and CDR2: SQVTM and ANQGSEA. The CDR3 is 15 amino acids. V shed 5 bases and J 2 bases; nucleotides not matched to a gene: 3.

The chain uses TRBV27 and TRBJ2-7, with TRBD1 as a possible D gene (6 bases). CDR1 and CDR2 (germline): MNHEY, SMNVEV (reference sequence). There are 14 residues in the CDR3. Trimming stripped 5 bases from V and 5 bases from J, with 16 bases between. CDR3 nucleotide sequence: TGTGCCAGCAGTCCTCGACGGACAGCTAACGAGCAGTACTTC. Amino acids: CASSPRRTANEQYF.

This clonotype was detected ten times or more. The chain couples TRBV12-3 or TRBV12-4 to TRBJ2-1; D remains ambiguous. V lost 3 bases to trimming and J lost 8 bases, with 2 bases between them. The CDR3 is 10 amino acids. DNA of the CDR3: TGTGCCAGCAGTTTGTATGAGCAGTTCTTC. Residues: CASSLYEQFF.